Presented here are 27 T cell receptor beta chains from one specimen sequenced in a study of PD-L1 blockade in urothelial cancer (TCRdb year 2017). Receptor amplification or capture employed the immunoSEQ multiplex PCR assay. This is the immuneACCESS table as TCRdb keeps it, with only in-frame sequences that have V and J called. A part of the clones is gone; compared with another copy, unresolved V genes explain less than half, and the rest is unexplained. This sample comprises around 66,000 clones, about nine tenths of them detected only once. Jointly, the top ten make up approximately 10% of the sample. This sample's time point label indicates: peripheral blood 6 weeks after treatment start. The sample was PBMCs, taken around atezolizumab (anti-PD-L1) treatment. The origin of the receptors is a man aged 60-69 years with urothelial cancer.

V usage is TRBV19 and J usage is TRBJ2-7, with no clear D. The CDR3 extends over 12 amino acids. V was cut by 6 bases and J by 0 bases, with 6 bases left in between. Germline-derived CDR1 and CDR2 are LNHDA and SQIVND (reference sequence). In nucleotides, the CDR3 is TGTGCCAGTAGCCAGTACTCCTACGAGCAGTACTTC. Translated, it gives CASSQYSYEQYF.

The chain has TRBV7-8 and TRBJ1-1, with D uncertain. The CDR3 covers 13 residues. CDR1 and CDR2 from the germline V gene are SGHVS and FQNEAQ. V was shortened by 2 bases and J by 1 base, with 5 bases between the two germline ends. The CDR3 region has the DNA TGTGCCAGCAGCTTACAGGAGAACACTGAAGCTTTCTTT. Translated, it gives CASSLQENTEAFF.

The rearrangement joins TRBV19 to TRBJ2-7, with D possibly being TRBD1 (5 bases). CDR3 length equals 13 residues. The V gene lost 2 bases and the J gene lost 3 bases, with 8 bases spanning the gap. Germline V CDR1 and CDR2: LNHDA, SQIVND (reference sequence). In nucleotides, the CDR3 is TGTGCCAGTAGTATACAGGGAAACTACGAGCAGTACTTC. It translates to CASSIQGNYEQYF.

The chain combines TRBV28 with TRBJ2-7; possibly TRBD1 for D (5 bases). Trimming stripped 2 bases from V and 6 bases from J, with 17 bases between. The germline V gene encodes CDR1 MDHEN and CDR2 SYDVKM. The CDR3 is 15 amino acids. The DNA of the CDR3 is TGTGCCAGCAGTTTACGCAGGGCTTTTAGTGCCGAGCAGTACTTC. Protein product: CASSLRRAFSAEQYF.

The V and J genes are TRBV7-3 and TRBJ2-2; 10 positions match TRBD1. Trimming took 5 bases from V and 5 from J; bases not matched to a gene: 8. Germline CDR1 is SGHTA and CDR2 is FQGTGA. The length of the CDR3 is 16 residues. CDR3 region: CASSVNAGQGTGELFF. CDR3 in DNA: TGTGCCAGCAGCGTGAACGCGGGACAGGGGACCGGGGAGCTGTTTTTT.

The V gene is TRBV2, the J gene TRBJ2-2; D may be TRBD2 (6 bases). The V end lost 5 bases, the J end lost 5 bases, and 15 bases lay between the germline ends. Germline V gene data show CDR1 as SNHLY and CDR2 as FYNNEI. The CDR3 has 15 residues. CDR3 sequence: CASSLPRGWTGELFF. The CDR3 DNA follows: TGTGCCAGCAGTCTCCCTCGGGGGTGGACCGGGGAGCTGTTTTTT.

This rearrangement joins TRBV25-1 to TRBJ1-4; maybe TRBD1 (5 bases). From germline, CDR1 is MGHDK and CDR2 SYGVNS. Trimming took off 2 bases at V and 4 bases at J, with 17 bases between the two ends. This CDR3 has 17 amino acids. In DNA form, the CDR3 reads TGTGCCAGCAGTGAAACCCGGCTGGCAGGGCATAATGAAAAACTGTTTTTT. Its translation is CASSETRLAGHNEKLFF.

In its sample, this clone was seen once. This chain joins TRBV19 and TRBJ1-4, with 7 bases lining up with TRBD1. Looked up from germline, CDR1 is LNHDA and CDR2 is SQIVND (reference sequence). Germline trimming cut 3 bases from V and 7 bases from J; bases unmatched to any gene: 8. The CDR3 is made up of 15 amino acids. The CDR3 protein is CASSMLRDRGEKLFF. CDR3 DNA: TGTGCCAGTAGTATGCTCCGGGACAGAGGTGAAAAACTGTTTTTT.

The chain is built from TRBV30 and TRBJ2-7, with 8 bases aligning to TRBD1. This CDR3 contains 13 residues. The J segment lost 2 bases and the V segment lost 4 bases, leaving 4 bases of the junction unmatched. CDR1 is GTSNPN and CDR2 is SVGIG in the germline V gene (reference sequence). CDR3: CAWTGTGPYEQYF. For the CDR3, the DNA is TGTGCCTGGACTGGGACAGGACCCTACGAGCAGTACTTC.

V and J are TRBV30 and TRBJ2-6; D might be TRBD1 (6 bases). Trimming took off 4 bases at V and 2 bases at J, with 15 bases between the two ends. Germline V gene data show CDR1 as GTSNPN and CDR2 as SVGIG (reference sequence). CDR3 size: 16 residues. In DNA, the CDR3 is TGTGCCTGGAACACCCAGAGGGGGACTGGGGCCAACGTCCTGACTTTC. This encodes CAWNTQRGTGANVLTF.

The V call is TRBV11-2, the J call TRBJ1-4; D is perhaps TRBD1 (5 bases). This CDR3 spans 14 amino acids. Germline V lookup: CDR1 SGHAT, CDR2 FQNNGV. Trimming took off 1 base at V and 7 bases at J, with 10 bases between the two ends. The CDR3 bases are TGTGCCAGCAGCTTAGTGGGGGGAGCTGAAAAACTGTTTTTT. Its protein product is CASSLVGGAEKLFF.

The V and J genes are TRBV4-3 and TRBJ2-3; unclear D gene. CDR1 is LGHNA and CDR2 is YSLEER in the germline V gene. V was pared by 1 base and J by 0 bases, with 8 bases between. The CDR3 is made up of 15 amino acids. The CDR3 reads CASSQGSTSTDTQYF. CDR3 coding DNA: TGCGCCAGCAGCCAAGGTAGTACTAGCACAGATACGCAGTATTTT.

A few counts support this clone. The V call is TRBV18, the J call TRBJ1-2; 10 bases map to TRBD1. V shed 6 bases, J shed 8 bases, and the junction held 6 bases outside the gene matches. This CDR3 has 13 amino acids. Germline V gives CDR1 KGHSH, CDR2 LQKENI. The CDR3 sequence: CASSETGGDGYTF. For the CDR3, the DNA is TGTGCCAGCTCTGAGACAGGGGGCGACGGCTACACCTTC.

This chain joins TRBV19 and TRBJ2-1; 7 bases map to TRBD1. Germline loops: CDR1 LNHDA, CDR2 SQIVND (reference sequence). The CDR3 covers 15 residues. V lost 1 base to trimming and J lost 4 bases; unmatched junction nucleotides: 4. CDR3 nucleotide sequence: TGTGCCAGTAGTATAGTGGGACAGCCTTACAATGAGCAGTTCTTC. Its protein is CASSIVGQPYNEQFF.

The chain is built from TRBV7-2 and TRBJ1-2; tentative D call: TRBD1 (6 bases). Germline-derived CDR1 and CDR2 are SGHTA and FQGNSA. Trimming cost V 5 bases and J 4 bases, with 11 bases left between them. This CDR3 spans 13 amino acids. The CDR3 sequence: CASSLQGLYGYTF. Here the CDR3 DNA reads TGTGCCAGCAGCCTACAGGGCCTCTATGGCTACACCTTC.

This clone is a singleton in its sample. The rearrangement links TRBV2 to TRBJ2-3; 9 bases match TRBD2. J was trimmed by 1 base and V by 6 bases; bases with no gene match: 11. The CDR3 has 17 amino acids. CDR1 and CDR2 (germline): SNHLY, FYNNEI. The CDR3 here is CASRAGSSSGGTDTQYF. The CDR3 nucleotides are TGTGCCAGCAGAGCCGGATCATCTAGCGGGGGCACAGATACGCAGTATTTT.

The rearrangement uses TRBV11-1 and TRBJ1-2; 9 nucleotides agree with TRBD1. CDR1 and CDR2 from the germline V gene are SGHAT and FQDESV (reference sequence). This CDR3 has 14 amino acids. With 5 bases clipped from V and 6 bases from J, the junction kept 7 bases outside the gene matches. The CDR3 coding sequence is TGTGCCAGCAGCCGACAGGGGGGGCGAGATGGCTACACCTTC. Protein sequence: CASSRQGGRDGYTF.

The rearrangement joins TRBV5-1 to TRBJ1-1; no firm D call. Germline CDR1 reads SGHRS; CDR2 reads YFSETQ. Trimming removed 4 bases from V and 2 bases from J, with 15 bases in between. This CDR3 spans 15 amino acids. CDR3 coding DNA: TGCGCCAGCAGCCTATCAGCGGCGACCAACACTGAAGCTTTCTTT. This codes for CASSLSAATNTEAFF.

The rearrangement uses TRBV30 and TRBJ2-1; the match to TRBD1 covers 8 bases. CDR1 and CDR2 from the germline V gene are GTSNPN and SVGIG (reference sequence). The junction had 10 bases not matched to a gene; V was cut back by 0 bases and J by 15 bases. The length of the CDR3 is 13 residues. Here the CDR3 reads CAWSVRTGTKGFF. In DNA, the CDR3 is TGTGCCTGGAGTGTCCGGACAGGGACGAAAGGGTTCTTC.

This clone came up once. The chain combines TRBV29-1 with TRBJ2-3; no definite D call. Germline CDR1 and CDR2: SQVTM and ANQGSEA. This CDR3 contains 14 residues. Trimming cost V 6 bases and J 4 bases, with 17 bases left between them. The CDR3 loop reads CSVARGLIADTQYF. The CDR3 coding sequence is TGCAGCGTAGCACGTGGTTTGATCGCAGATACGCAGTATTTT.

J is TRBJ2-1 and V is TRBV18; 8 bases map to TRBD2. CDR3 length: 17 residues. Germline CDR1 reads KGHSH; CDR2 reads LQKENI. The V gene end was trimmed by 3 bases and the J gene end by 7 bases; junction bases not matched to a gene: 14. The CDR3 DNA follows: TGTGCCAGCTCACCCGGGCTTGTCAGCGGGAGTATGAATGAGCAGTTCTTC. Amino acid sequence: CASSPGLVSGSMNEQFF.

The chain carries TRBV18 and TRBJ2-6; 7 bases line up with TRBD2. V was clipped by 5 bases and J by 1 base; unmatched bases: 8. CDR3 length equals 17 residues. Germline loops: CDR1 KGHSH, CDR2 LQKENI. CDR3 loop: CASSMPGLLSGANVLTF. The CDR3 DNA sequence: TGTGCCAGCTCAATGCCGGGACTACTATCTGGGGCCAACGTCCTGACTTTC.

DNA for the CDR3: TGCGCCAGCAGCGTGCAGGGGCGTGACACTGAAGCTTTCTTT. Translated, it gives CASSVQGRDTEAFF. The rearrangement uses TRBV5-1 and TRBJ1-1, with D possibly being TRBD1 (6 bases). CDR1 is SGHRS, CDR2 YFSETQ, per germline. The V end lost 4 bases, the J end lost 3 bases, and 13 bases lay between the germline ends. This CDR3 comprises 14 residues.

The chain is built from TRBV9 and TRBJ1-1; D perhaps matches TRBD1 (6 bases). The CDR3 contains 14 residues. Trimming cost V 3 bases and J 7 bases, with 16 bases left between them. Germline CDR1 SGDLS, CDR2 YYNGEE. In DNA, the CDR3 is TGTGCCAGCAGCGCTGAAGGGACAAGGGATGAAGCTTTCTTT. Amino acids: CASSAEGTRDEAFF. Full variable domain (missing parts from reference TRBV9 and TRBJ1-1): DSGVTQTPKHLITATGQRVTLRCSPRSGDLSVYWYQQSLDQGLQFLIQYYNGEERAKGNILERFSAQQFPDLHSELNLSSLELGDSALYFCASSAEGTRDEAFFGQGTRLTVV.

V usage is TRBV5-8 and J usage is TRBJ2-7; TRBD2 might be the D (6 bases). The V end lost 6 bases, the J end lost 1 base, and 11 bases lay between the germline ends. CDR1 and CDR2 (germline): SGHTS, YDEGEE. This CDR3 has 13 residues. In DNA, the CDR3 is TGTGCCAGCACCAGCCGGGGGTCCTACGAGCAGTACTTC. Translated: CASTSRGSYEQYF.

This clone was counted ten times or more. The chain carries TRBV11-3 and TRBJ2-2; maybe TRBD2 (6 bases). The germline gives CDR1 SGHNT, CDR2 YENEEA. The length of the CDR3 is 15 residues. V gave up 6 bases and J gave up 4 bases, with 15 bases separating them. The CDR3 is CASSRFAGSTGELFF. The CDR3 DNA is TGTGCCAGCAGTCGTTTCGCGGGGTCCACCGGGGAGCTGTTTTTT.

This chain uses TRBV5-1 with TRBJ2-1; 9 bases map to TRBD1. This CDR3 is 14 amino acids long. After removal of 4 bases from V and 8 bases from J, the junction contained 7 bases not matched to a gene. The V gene's germline CDR1 is SGHRS and CDR2 YFSETQ. In nucleotides, the CDR3 is TGCGCCAGCAGCGAGGGACAGGGCCAGCATGAGCAGTTCTTC. Amino acids: CASSEGQGQHEQFF.